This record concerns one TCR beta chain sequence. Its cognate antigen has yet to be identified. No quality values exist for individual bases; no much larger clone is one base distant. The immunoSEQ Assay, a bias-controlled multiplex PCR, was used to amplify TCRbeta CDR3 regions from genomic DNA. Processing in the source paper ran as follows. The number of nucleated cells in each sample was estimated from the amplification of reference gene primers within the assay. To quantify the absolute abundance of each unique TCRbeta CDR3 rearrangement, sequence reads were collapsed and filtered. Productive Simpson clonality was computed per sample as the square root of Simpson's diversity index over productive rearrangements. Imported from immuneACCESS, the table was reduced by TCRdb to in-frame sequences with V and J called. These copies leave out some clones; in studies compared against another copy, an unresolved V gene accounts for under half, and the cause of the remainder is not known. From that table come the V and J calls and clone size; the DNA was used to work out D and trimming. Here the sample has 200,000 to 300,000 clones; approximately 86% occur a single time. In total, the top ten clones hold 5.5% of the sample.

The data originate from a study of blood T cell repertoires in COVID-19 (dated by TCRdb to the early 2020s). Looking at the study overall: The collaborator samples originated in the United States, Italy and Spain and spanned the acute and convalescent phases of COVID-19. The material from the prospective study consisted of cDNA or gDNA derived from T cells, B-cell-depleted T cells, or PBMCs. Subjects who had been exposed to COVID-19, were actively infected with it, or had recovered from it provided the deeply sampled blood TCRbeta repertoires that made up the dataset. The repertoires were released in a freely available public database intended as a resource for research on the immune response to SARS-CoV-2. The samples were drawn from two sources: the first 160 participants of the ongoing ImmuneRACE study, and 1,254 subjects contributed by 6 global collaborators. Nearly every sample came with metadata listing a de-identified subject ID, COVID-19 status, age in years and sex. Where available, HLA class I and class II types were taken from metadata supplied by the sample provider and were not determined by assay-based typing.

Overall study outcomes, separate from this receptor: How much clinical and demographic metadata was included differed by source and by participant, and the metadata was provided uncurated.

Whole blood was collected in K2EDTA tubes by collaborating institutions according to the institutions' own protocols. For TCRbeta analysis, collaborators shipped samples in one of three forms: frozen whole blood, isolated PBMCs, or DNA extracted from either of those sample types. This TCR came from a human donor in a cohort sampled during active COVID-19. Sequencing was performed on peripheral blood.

The CDR3 region reads CASSVGGQGGNTIYF. Read as DNA, the sequence is TGTGCCAGCAGCGTAGGGGGTCAGGGGGGAAACACCATATATTTT. Rearrangement joined TRBV9 to TRBJ1-3; a tentative D call is TRBD1 (6 bases match). The CDR3, from cysteine to phenylalanine, totals 15 residues. The DNA shown is the 45-base CDR3, in frame from base 1. V is shortened by 0 bases, J by 4 bases, and the region joining them spans 11 bases. The germline V gene specifies SGDLS as CDR1 and YYNGEE as CDR2.